These T cell receptor beta chains were read from a single sample in a study of T-cell memory formation after mild COVID-19. MiXCR, run by TCRdb on the 5' RACE reads, gives a single entry per CDR3 protein. The table records approximately 350,000 distinct CDR3 sequences, 25% to 30% of them present only once. The sequenced material came from PBMCs or a T cell subset sorted from them (not recorded which). These receptors all come from an adult woman who had mild COVID-19 (a few samples of this study predate the infection). Cell type and time point are not known. The CDR3 runs from the conserved cysteine through the conserved F or W. D genes are given only for firm matches. A row's size may be missing; if present it is once, few, many or a size class.

length	D	V	J	size	CDR3	DNA
15	-	TRBV7-2	TRBJ1-5	-	CASSPYPGLFQPQHF	TGTGCCAGCAGCCCATACCCCGGACTTTTTCAGCCCCAGCATTTT
12	-	TRBV7-3	TRBJ2-1	-	CASSNSGDEQFF	TGTGCCAGCAGCAACTCAGGGGATGAGCAGTTCTTC
14	-	TRBV12-3/TRBV12-4	TRBJ1-2	-	CASSLRQGGYGYTF	TGTGCCAGCAGTTTAAGGCAGGGAGGCTATGGCTACACCTTC
20	-	TRBV24-1	TRBJ2-2	few	CATSDSRPPRAGANTGELFF	TGTGCCACCAGTGATTCCCGACCCCCTCGTGCCGGGGCGAACACCGGGGAGCTGTTTTTT
16	-	TRBV20-1	TRBJ2-3	once	CSARVGSNRITDTQYF	TGCAGTGCTAGAGTGGGTTCAAATCGGATCACAGATACGCAGTATTTT
17	TRBD2	TRBV7-3	TRBJ2-2	many	CASSSTPSGGATGELFF	TGTGCCAGCAGCTCCACACCGAGCGGGGGTGCGACCGGGGAGCTGTTTTTT
15	-	TRBV18	TRBJ1-3	few	CASSPTGISGNTIYF	TGTGCCAGCTCACCCACAGGGATCTCTGGAAACACCATATATTTT
13	-	TRBV3-1	TRBJ2-7	-	CASSQDGEGVEYF	TGTGCCAGCAGCCAAGATGGAGAGGGCGTCGAGTACTTC
15	TRBD1	TRBV7-9	TRBJ1-2	-	CASSLGQGGIGGYTF	TGTGCCAGCAGCCTGGGACAGGGCGGGATAGGAGGCTACACCTTC
13	-	TRBV7-3	TRBJ2-5	-	CASSLMEEETQYF	TGTGCCAGCAGCTTAATGGAGGAAGAGACCCAGTACTTC
11	-	TRBV12-3/TRBV12-4	TRBJ1-2	once	CASSSHYGYTF	TGTGCCAGCAGTTCACACTACGGCTACACCTTC
16	TRBD2	TRBV7-2	TRBJ2-5	once	CASSLWGGRVGETQYF	TGTGCCAGCAGTCTCTGGGGCGGGAGAGTAGGAGAGACCCAGTACTTC
13	-	TRBV12-3/TRBV12-4	TRBJ1-6	many	CASSPQPNSPLHF	TGTGCCAGCAGCCCCCAGCCTAATTCACCCCTCCACTTT
17	TRBD2	TRBV7-9	TRBJ2-3	-	CASSSPVVAGEADTQYF	TGTGCCAGCAGCTCGCCCGTCGTAGCGGGGGAAGCCGATACGCAGTATTTT
15	-	TRBV7-8	TRBJ2-7	few	CASSTTGFTLSEQYF	TGTGCCAGCAGCACAACAGGCTTCACCCTCTCCGAGCAGTACTTC
16	-	TRBV12-3/TRBV12-4	TRBJ2-1	few	CASSPARLAPNNEQFF	TGTGCCAGCAGCCCGGCCCGGCTAGCGCCCAACAATGAGCAGTTCTTC
13	TRBD1	TRBV7-9	TRBJ1-2	few	CASSRSTGSGYTF	TGTGCCAGCAGCCGATCGACAGGGAGCGGCTACACCTTC
15	TRBD1	TRBV7-9	TRBJ2-1	-	CASSPRDRPRGEQFF	TGTGCCAGCAGCCCTCGGGACAGGCCTCGGGGTGAGCAGTTCTTC
13	TRBD1	TRBV12-3/TRBV12-4	TRBJ1-1	-	CASSVSGTGEAFF	TGTGCCAGCAGCGTTTCCGGGACAGGAGAAGCTTTCTTT
15	TRBD2	TRBV19	TRBJ2-3	few	CASNTGGSATDTQYF	TGTGCCAGTAACACAGGCGGGAGTGCAACAGATACGCAGTATTTT
15	TRBD1	TRBV5-1	TRBJ2-7	few	CASSLEQGQSYEQYF	TGCGCCAGCAGCTTGGAACAGGGGCAATCCTACGAGCAGTACTTC
14	TRBD1	TRBV3-1	TRBJ1-2	-	CASSQGQGADGYTF	TGTGCCAGCAGCCAAGGACAGGGGGCGGATGGCTACACCTTC
14	-	TRBV5-1	TRBJ2-1	-	CASRGITRLNEQFF	TGCGCCAGCAGAGGGATAACCCGCCTCAATGAGCAGTTCTTC
13	-	TRBV12-3/TRBV12-4	TRBJ2-1	-	CASSGYRVNEQFF	TGTGCCAGCAGTGGCTACAGGGTGAATGAGCAGTTCTTC
16	-	TRBV11-3	TRBJ2-2	few	CASSLDRARGPGELFF	TGTGCCAGCAGCTTAGACAGGGCCCGGGGTCCCGGGGAGCTGTTTTTT
15	-	TRBV6-2/TRBV6-3	TRBJ2-1	-	CASSYYTHPNNEQFF	TGTGCCAGCAGTTACTACACACATCCCAACAATGAGCAGTTCTTC
17	-	TRBV21-1	TRBJ2-4	many	CASSKGYQGRAENIQYF	TGTGCCAGCAGCAAAGGGTACCAGGGCCGAGCGGAAAACATTCAGTACTTC
15	TRBD1	TRBV20-1	TRBJ1-5	-	CSARDPRGDSQPQHF	TGCAGTGCTAGAGACCCCCGGGGGGACAGTCAGCCCCAGCATTTT
12	-	TRBV3-1	TRBJ1-1	few	CASSLQMSGAFF	TGTGCCAGCAGCCTCCAGATGTCCGGAGCTTTCTTT
15	-	TRBV20-1	TRBJ2-3	-	CSARDQTTTTDTQYF	TGCAGTGCTAGAGATCAGACAACGACCACAGATACGCAGTATTTT
15	TRBD2	TRBV13	TRBJ2-7	-	CASTASPTSGGALYF	TGTGCCAGCACCGCGAGTCCGACTAGCGGGGGGGCCTTGTACTTC
16	TRBD1	TRBV4-3	TRBJ1-3	few	CASSQDRGQGGNTIYF	TGCGCCAGCAGCCAAGATAGAGGACAGGGAGGAAACACCATATATTTT